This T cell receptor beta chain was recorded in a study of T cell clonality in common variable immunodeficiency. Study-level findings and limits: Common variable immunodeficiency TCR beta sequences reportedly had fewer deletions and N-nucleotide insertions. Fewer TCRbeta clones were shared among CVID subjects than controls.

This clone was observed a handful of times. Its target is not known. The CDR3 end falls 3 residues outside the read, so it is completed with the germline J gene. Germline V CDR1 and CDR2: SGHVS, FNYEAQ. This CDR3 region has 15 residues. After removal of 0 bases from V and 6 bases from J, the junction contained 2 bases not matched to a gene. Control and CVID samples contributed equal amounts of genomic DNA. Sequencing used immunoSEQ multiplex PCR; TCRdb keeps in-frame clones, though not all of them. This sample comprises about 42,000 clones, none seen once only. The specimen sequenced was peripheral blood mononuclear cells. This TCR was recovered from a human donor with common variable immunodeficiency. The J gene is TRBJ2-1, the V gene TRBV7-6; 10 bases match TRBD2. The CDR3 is CASSLAGTSANEQFF. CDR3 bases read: TGTGCCAGCAGCTTAGCCGGGACTAGCGCCAATGAG.